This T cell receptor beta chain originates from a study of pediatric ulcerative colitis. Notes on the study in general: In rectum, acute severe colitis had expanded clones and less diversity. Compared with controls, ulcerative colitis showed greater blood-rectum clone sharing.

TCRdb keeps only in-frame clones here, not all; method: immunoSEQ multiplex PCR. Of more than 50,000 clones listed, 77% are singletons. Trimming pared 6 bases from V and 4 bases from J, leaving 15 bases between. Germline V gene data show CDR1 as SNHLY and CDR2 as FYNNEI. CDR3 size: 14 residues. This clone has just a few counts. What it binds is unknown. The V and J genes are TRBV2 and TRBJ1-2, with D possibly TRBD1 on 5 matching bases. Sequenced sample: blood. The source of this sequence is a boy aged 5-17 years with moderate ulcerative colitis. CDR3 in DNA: TGTGCCAGCAGCCTCACCTCGACAGTCTATGGCTACACCTTC. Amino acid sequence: CASSLTSTVYGYTF.